Listed below are T cell receptor beta chains from one sample, sequenced in a study of blood T cell repertoires in COVID-19. Profiling relied on immunoSEQ multiplex PCR, and the TCRdb table lists in-frame clones only, not all of them. The table includes 350,000 to 450,000 clones, 80% to 90% detected once. The sequenced sample was PBMCs or T cells enriched from blood (not recorded which). These receptors all come from a man aged 25 to 40 who had recovered from COVID-19. Both conserved end residues are part of each CDR3. A D gene is named only where the DNA matches it firmly. Only some rows state a clone size, as once, few, many or a class for expanded clones.

CASSPSGNYNEQFF,TGTGCCAGCAGTCCTAGCGGGAACTACAATGAGCAGTTCTTC,NA,TRBV27,TRBJ2-1,TRBD2
CASSLSDRVESEAFF,TGTGCCAGCAGTTTGTCGGACAGGGTGGAGTCTGAAGCTTTCTTT,NA,TRBV28,TRBJ1-1,TRBD1
CASSTVFNQPQHF,TGCGCCAGCAGTACGGTGTTTAATCAGCCCCAGCATTTT,NA,TRBV4-1,TRBJ1-5,NA
CASSFSRDTGELFF,TGCGCCAGCAGCTTTAGCAGGGACACCGGGGAGCTGTTTTTT,few,TRBV5-1,TRBJ2-2,NA
CASSFPGSGTEAFF,TGTGCCAGCAGCTTCCCAGGTAGTGGCACTGAAGCTTTCTTT,NA,TRBV7-9,TRBJ1-1,NA
CASSGLGAGVFTDTQYF,TGTGCCAGCAGCGGCCTGGGGGCGGGAGTGTTCACAGATACGCAGTATTTT,NA,TRBV9,TRBJ2-3,NA
CASSPYLGQETQYF,TGTGCTAGCAGCCCATATCTAGGTCAAGAGACCCAGTACTTC,NA,TRBV7-7,TRBJ2-5,NA
CASSVAVGGAYEQYF,TGTGCCAGCAGCGTAGCAGTTGGGGGGGCCTACGAGCAGTACTTC,NA,TRBV9,TRBJ2-7,TRBD2
CASSFDIRGTEAFF,TGCGCCAGCAGCTTCGACATCAGGGGAACTGAAGCTTTCTTT,NA,TRBV10-1,TRBJ1-1,NA
CASSFGPSGSSGELFF,TGTGCCAGCAGCTTTGGGCCTAGCGGGAGTTCCGGGGAGCTGTTTTTT,NA,TRBV7-2,TRBJ2-2,TRBD2
CASSLATGRAFF,TGTGCCAGCAGCTTAGCGACAGGGCGGGCTTTCTTT,NA,TRBV7-2,TRBJ1-1,TRBD1
CASSAGQGYTGELFF,TGTGCCAGCAGCGCGGGACAGGGTTACACCGGGGAGCTGTTTTTT,once,TRBV11-3,TRBJ2-2,TRBD1
CATSRDNQGVSNEKLFF,TGTGCCACCAGCAGAGATAACCAGGGGGTCTCTAATGAAAAACTGTTTTTT,NA,TRBV15,TRBJ1-4,TRBD1
CASSSRPGSVYEQYF,TGCGCCAGCAGCTCCCGGCCGGGGTCCGTCTACGAGCAGTACTTC,NA,TRBV5-1,TRBJ2-7,NA
CASSPSRQVHGYTF,TGTGCCAGCAGTCCTTCGAGACAGGTGCATGGCTACACCTTC,NA,TRBV2,TRBJ1-2,NA
CASSPNRGVNSPLHF,TGTGCCAGCAGCCCCAACAGGGGGGTTAATTCACCCCTCCACTTT,NA,TRBV28,TRBJ1-6,TRBD1
CASSLDRSVPGNTIYF,TGTGCCAGCAGCTTGGACAGGTCGGTCCCTGGAAACACCATATATTTT,NA,TRBV7-6,TRBJ1-3,TRBD1
CASSYYRATEAFF,TGTGCCAGCAGTTACTACAGGGCAACTGAAGCTTTCTTT,NA,TRBV3-1/TRBV3-2,TRBJ1-1,NA
CASSLGILAGLGDEQFF,TGCGCCAGCAGCTTGGGTATTCTAGCGGGATTAGGCGATGAGCAGTTCTTC,few,TRBV5-1,TRBJ2-1,TRBD2
CASSLIVYNEQFF,TGTGCCAGCAGCTTAATAGTCTACAATGAGCAGTTCTTC,NA,TRBV7-2,TRBJ2-1,NA
CASSQTSYEQFF,TGCGCCAGCAGCCAAACTAGCTATGAGCAGTTCTTC,NA,TRBV4-1,TRBJ2-1,NA
CASSQGDRTFNEKLFF,TGCGCCAGCAGCCAAGGAGACAGGACATTTAATGAAAAACTGTTTTTT,NA,TRBV4-1,TRBJ1-4,NA